This passage covers 27 T cell receptor beta chains from one sample sequenced in a study of blood T cell repertoires in COVID-19. Libraries were prepared by immunoSEQ multiplex PCR; TCRdb keeps only in-frame clonotypes and omits some of them. The table records 310,000 or so clones, nearly 90% of them present only once. The specimen sequenced was PBMCs or T cells enriched from blood (not recorded which). These receptors all stem from a young woman with acute COVID-19.

V is TRBV18 and J is TRBJ2-1; D possibly corresponds to TRBD1 (5 bases). Trimming took 3 bases from V and 13 from J, leaving 16 bases between them. The CDR3 runs 13 residues. The germline V gene encodes CDR1 KGHSH and CDR2 LQKENI. CDR3 in DNA: TGTGCCAGCTCACCCCCCGACAGTGCCCCCCAGTTCTTC. It codes for CASSPPDSAPQFF.

V usage is TRBV5-1 and J usage is TRBJ2-7; 10 nucleotides align to TRBD2. The CDR3 runs to 14 residues. V shed 4 bases and J 5 bases; nucleotides not matched to a gene: 6. Germline values: CDR1 SGHRS, CDR2 YFSETQ. The CDR3: CASSGLAGAHEQYF. CDR3 in DNA: TGCGCCAGCAGCGGCCTAGCGGGAGCTCACGAGCAGTACTTC.

This chain connects TRBV27 to TRBJ2-7; a weak D match, TRBD2 (5 bases). CDR3 length: 13 amino acids. Germline lookup yields CDR1 MNHEY and CDR2 SMNVEV (reference sequence). V was shortened by 4 bases and J by 4 bases, with 11 bases between the two germline ends. The CDR3 region has the DNA TGTGCCAGCAGTTCAGCGGCTAGATACGAGCAGTACTTC. This encodes CASSSAARYEQYF.

CDR3 sequence: CASSQGGLAGRLSDTQYF. DNA for the CDR3: TGCGCCAGCAGCCAGGGAGGACTAGCGGGCCGGTTGTCAGATACGCAGTATTTT. The genes are TRBV4-1 and TRBJ2-3; 11 bases are shared with TRBD2. The trim removed 3 bases at V and 4 bases at J, leaving 12 bases unmatched. Germline CDR1 is MGHRA and CDR2 is YSYEKL. This CDR3 contains 18 residues.

The CDR3 nucleotides read TGTGCCAGCAGCATGACAGCTGAAGCTTTCTTT. This translates into CASSMTAEAFF. The V and J genes are TRBV21-1 and TRBJ1-1; the D call of TRBD1 is as the table states it, not checked on the DNA. TRBV21-1 is a pseudogene. The CDR3 has 11 amino acids.

The CDR3 protein is CASSPWTGEDEQYF. The CDR3 nucleotides read TGTGCCAGCTCACCGTGGACAGGGGAGGACGAGCAGTACTTC. The chain uses TRBV18 and TRBJ2-7, with 9 bases matching TRBD1. Unmatched junction bases numbered 5, after V lost 3 bases and J lost 5 bases. Per the germline V gene, CDR1 is KGHSH and CDR2 is LQKENI. The CDR3 covers 14 residues. Variable domain in full (rest from reference TRBV18 and TRBJ2-7): NAGVMQNPRHLVRRRGQEARLRCSPMKGHSHVYWYRQLPEEGLKFMVYLQKENIIDESGMPKERFSAEFPKEGPSILRIQQVVRGDSAAYFCASSPWTGEDEQYFGPGTRLTVT.

CDR3 bases: TGTGCCAGCAGCTTAGCGGTGACAGGGGCCGGAAACACCATATATTTT. Its protein product is CASSLAVTGAGNTIYF. V is TRBV7-2 and J is TRBJ1-3, with 8 bases that match TRBD1. CDR1 is SGHTA, CDR2 FQGNSA, per germline. This CDR3 region has 16 residues. Trimming took 0 bases from V and 4 from J; bases not matched to a gene: 5.

The chain has TRBV15 and TRBJ2-7, with D maybe TRBD1 (6 bases). Trimming stripped 3 bases from V and 3 bases from J, with 15 bases between. The V gene's germline CDR1 is LNHNV and CDR2 YYDKDF (reference sequence). CDR3 length equals 15 residues. The CDR3 sequence: CATSSRRGGYYEQYF. The CDR3 DNA follows: TGTGCCACCAGCAGCAGGAGAGGGGGTTACTACGAGCAGTACTTC.

The chain employs TRBV30 and TRBJ2-7, with D possibly being TRBD1 (8 bases). The CDR3 runs 14 residues. CDR1 and CDR2 (germline): GTSNPN, SVGIG (reference sequence). Trimming removed 3 bases from V and 4 bases from J, with 16 bases in between. CDR3 nucleotide sequence: TGTGCCTGGAGAAATACAGGGGGGGGGTACGAGCAGTACTTC. Protein product: CAWRNTGGGYEQYF.

This clone showed up just once. The V gene is TRBV7-9, the J gene TRBJ1-2; D unresolved. This CDR3 is built from 11 residues. Germline CDR1 reads SEHNR; CDR2 reads FQNEAQ (reference sequence). V lost 8 bases and J lost 3, with 7 bases in between. The CDR3 DNA sequence: TGTGCCAGCCACTTTGACTATGGCTACACCTTC. This encodes CASHFDYGYTF.

J is TRBJ2-3 and V is TRBV7-2; 10 positions match TRBD2. The CDR3 has 15 residues. The germline gives CDR1 SGHTA, CDR2 FQGNSA. Losses at the gene ends were 3 bases for V and 4 bases for J; bases not matched to a gene: 4. Written as DNA, the CDR3 is TGTGCCAGCAGCTTCAGCGGGGGGGGTGCAGATACGCAGTATTTT. Translated, it gives CASSFSGGGADTQYF.

The chain recombines TRBV5-6 with TRBJ1-2, with D perhaps matching TRBD1 (5 bases). CDR3 size: 13 residues. Germline V gives CDR1 SGHDT, CDR2 YYEEEE. Trimming removed 0 bases at V and 7 bases at J, with 10 bases between. The CDR3 DNA is TGTGCCAGCAGCTTGGGAGGGGAGGGTGGCTACACCTTC. Protein product: CASSLGGEGGYTF.

This chain joins TRBV7-9 and TRBJ1-3; TRBD1 matches at 9 bases. The germline V gene encodes CDR1 SEHNR and CDR2 FQNEAQ (reference sequence). This CDR3 has 14 amino acids. Trimming cost V 4 bases and J 8 bases; bases outside gene matches: 6. The chain's CDR3 is CASSSTDRGDTIYF. DNA of the CDR3: TGTGCCAGCAGCTCCACTGACAGGGGGGACACCATATATTTT. Full variable domain (outside the CDR3, taken from reference TRBV7-9 and TRBJ1-3): DTGVSQNPRHKITKRGQNVTFRCDPISEHNRLYWYRQTLGQGPEFLTYFQNEAQLEKSRLLSDRFSAERPKGSFSTLEIQRTEQGDSAMYLCASSSTDRGDTIYFGEGSWLTVV.

CDR3 in amino acids: CATQGGSRTSVQFF. CDR3 DNA: TGTGCCACCCAGGGAGGGAGTCGGACGAGCGTGCAGTTCTTC. The chain is built from TRBV11-2 and TRBJ2-1; 7 bases fit TRBD2. The CDR3 runs to 14 residues. Unmatched junction bases numbered 18, after V lost 10 bases and J lost 12 bases. Looked up from germline, CDR1 is SGHAT and CDR2 is FQNNGV.

This clone has more than one count but fewer than ten. The CDR3 reads CASSKVGEMNTEAFF. CDR3 nucleotides: TGCGCCAGCAGCAAGGTTGGGGAGATGAACACTGAAGCTTTCTTT. V usage is TRBV5-1 and J usage is TRBJ1-1; D gene uncertain. Trimming pared 4 bases from V and 0 bases from J, leaving 13 bases between. CDR1 and CDR2 (germline): SGHRS, YFSETQ. The CDR3 has 15 amino acids.

The chain combines TRBV4-2 with TRBJ2-7; D remains unclear. V gave up 0 bases and J gave up 1 base, with 4 bases separating them. Germline V gene data show CDR1 as LGHNA and CDR2 as YNFKEQ. CDR3 length: 13 amino acids. The CDR3 is CASSQDYSYEQYF. DNA of the CDR3: TGTGCCAGCAGCCAAGACTATTCCTACGAGCAGTACTTC.

This chain joins TRBV4-1 and TRBJ2-2, with 13 bases lining up with TRBD2. CDR1 is MGHRA, CDR2 YSYEKL, per germline. V dropped 6 bases and J dropped 4; count of bases not matched to a gene: 11. The CDR3 is made up of 18 amino acids. The CDR3 loop is CASRIGLAGVFGTGELFF. As DNA, the CDR3 is TGCGCCAGCAGGATTGGACTAGCGGGAGTGTTTGGCACCGGGGAGCTGTTTTTT.

The chain employs TRBV19 and TRBJ1-1; TRBD1 agrees at 9 bases. Germline V gene data show CDR1 as LNHDA and CDR2 as SQIVND (reference sequence). V trimming: 7 bases; J trimming: 0 bases; junction bases outside the gene matches: 18. The CDR3 totals 19 residues. CDR3 loop: CASTPVGQGMRWMNTEAFF. CDR3 in DNA: TGTGCCAGTACCCCCGTAGGACAGGGGATGAGGTGGATGAACACTGAAGCTTTCTTT. Drawing the rest from reference TRBV19 and TRBJ1-1, the complete variable domain is DGGITQSPKYLFRKEGQNVTLSCEQNLNHDAMYWYRQDPGQGLRLIYYSQIVNDFQKGDIAEGYSVSREKKESFPLTVTSAQKNPTAFYLCASTPVGQGMRWMNTEAFFGQGTRLTVV.

This clone was seen only a few times. In the same sample, other DNA sequences code for this CDR3. This chain uses TRBV18 with TRBJ1-2, with a tentative D call TRBD1 (6 bases). This CDR3 contains 13 residues. Trimming took 6 bases from V and 8 from J, leaving 16 bases between them. Germline loops: CDR1 KGHSH, CDR2 LQKENI. CDR3 loop: CASSPRAGEGYTF. CDR3 in DNA: TGTGCCAGCTCCCCCAGGGCAGGGGAAGGCTACACCTTC.

The CDR3 nucleotides read TGTGCCAGCAGCCAAGATCCTCGGACAGGAGAAAACTATGGCTACACCTTC. The encoded protein is CASSQDPRTGENYGYTF. The V gene is TRBV14, the J gene TRBJ1-2, with 7 bases lining up with TRBD1. CDR3 length: 17 amino acids. With V trimmed by 0 bases and J by 2 bases, 9 bases remained unmatched. Germline CDR1 SGHDN, CDR2 FVKESK.

V and J are TRBV6-5 and TRBJ1-1; tentatively, D is TRBD1 (6 bases). Trimming cost V 6 bases and J 5 bases, with 10 bases left between them. CDR1 and CDR2 (germline): MNHEY, SVGAGI. CDR3 length: 12 residues. CDR3: CASSQGLTEAFF. As DNA, the CDR3 is TGTGCCAGCAGCCAGGGGCTGACTGAAGCTTTCTTT.

The J gene is TRBJ1-2, the V gene TRBV2; D is possibly TRBD1 (6 bases). In germline, CDR1 is SNHLY, CDR2 FYNNEI. The CDR3 totals 13 residues. The V end was cut by 10 bases, the J end by 4 bases, with 16 bases between. The DNA for the CDR3 is TGTGCCACAAGACAGGATTCCTCCTATGGCTACACCTTC. Its protein is CATRQDSSYGYTF.

This chain links TRBV5-6 with TRBJ1-1; 8 positions agree with TRBD1. The CDR3 runs to 15 residues. V lost 2 bases, J lost 1 base, and 4 bases stayed unmatched. The germline V gene encodes CDR1 SGHDT and CDR2 YYEEEE. The CDR3: CASSFYGTGNTEAFF. The CDR3 coding sequence is TGTGCCAGCAGCTTTTACGGGACAGGGAACACTGAAGCTTTCTTT.

The J gene is TRBJ2-6, the V gene TRBV18, with D perhaps matching TRBD1 (5 bases). The CDR3 is 19 amino acids. Germline CDR1 and CDR2: KGHSH and LQKENI. V lost 1 base to trimming and J lost 1 base, with 17 bases between them. The CDR3 loop reads CASSPQGLVLLSGANVLTF. The DNA of the CDR3 is TGTGCCAGCTCACCACAGGGGCTTGTACTCTTGTCTGGGGCCAACGTCCTGACTTTC.

This clone was detected once. The chain links TRBV30 to TRBJ1-1; D perhaps matches TRBD1 (5 bases). CDR1 and CDR2 from the germline V gene are GTSNPN and SVGIG (reference sequence). There are 14 residues in the CDR3. V shed 0 bases and J shed 6 bases, with 14 bases lying between them. The CDR3 nucleotides are TGTGCCTGGAGTGTCGGGGGGAGCTCGCCTGAAGCTTTCTTT. It translates to CAWSVGGSSPEAFF.

V usage is TRBV4-1 and J usage is TRBJ2-7; no clear D gene. In germline, CDR1 is MGHRA, CDR2 YSYEKL. This CDR3 is 13 amino acids long. V gave up 3 bases and J gave up 3 bases, with 9 bases separating them. DNA for the CDR3: TGCGCCAGCAGCCATCAGGAAGGCTACGAGCAGTACTTC. It specifies CASSHQEGYEQYF.

The V gene is TRBV27, the J gene TRBJ2-7, with TRBD2 matching 12 bases. CDR3 length equals 15 residues. Germline V gene sequence: CDR1 MNHEY, CDR2 SMNVEV (reference sequence). Trimming took 5 bases from V and 6 from J; bases not matched to a gene: 8. In DNA form, the CDR3 reads TGTGCCAGCAGTCCCTCCGGGACTAGCGGGTCCGAGCAGTACTTC. Translated, it gives CASSPSGTSGSEQYF.